This record covers a single TCR beta chain. The antigen remains undetermined. The sample belongs to a study of OX40 agonist ivuxolimab in advanced cancers. Overall study: Patients were infused with ivuxolimab every 2 weeks at 0.01 to 10 mg/kg. Of the participants, approximately 38% had some prior anti-PD-1, anti-PD-L1 or anti-CTLA-4 therapy, which was allowed. General study points: More expanded clones were seen, on average, in CD8+ T cells than in CD4+. The specificity for antigen of the expanded peripheral T cells was not determined.

Sequencing used immunoSEQ multiplex PCR; TCRdb keeps in-frame clones, though not all of them. The table lists about 20,000 clones, roughly 74% of them singletons. Trimming removed 4 bases from V and 4 bases from J, with 14 bases in between. This CDR3 is built from 15 residues. Germline V CDR1 and CDR2: SGHDT, YYEEEE. The chain is built from TRBV5-6 and TRBJ1-4; possible D gene TRBD1, 6 bases. This clonotype was obtained from an adult with an advanced solid tumor such as melanoma, head and neck, liver or kidney cancer. This material consisted of CD4+ or CD8+ T cells sorted from blood, taken in a trial of the OX40 agonist ivuxolimab. Here the CDR3 reads CASSTLDSFNEKLFF. CDR3 DNA: TGTGCCAGCAGCACGCTGGACAGTTTTAATGAAAAACTGTTTTTT.